This entry lists 7 T cell receptor beta chains sequenced from one sample in a study of blood T cell repertoires in COVID-19. TCRdb's table, derived via immunoSEQ multiplex PCR, lists solely in-frame clones and lacks some. The profile shows tens of thousands of clones, just over 85% of them singletons. Sequenced input: peripheral blood. The origin of the receptors is a human donor in a cohort sampled during active COVID-19.

Only a few counts were recorded for this clone. V and J are TRBV9 and TRBJ2-2; no clear D. Germline V lookup: CDR1 SGDLS, CDR2 YYNGEE. The CDR3 runs 14 residues. The germline V and J ends were trimmed by 3 bases and 6 bases, with 12 bases remaining between them. This chain's CDR3 is CASSAPGPAGELFF. The CDR3 DNA follows: TGTGCCAGCAGCGCCCCAGGCCCCGCCGGGGAGCTGTTTTTT. The full variable domain, with the rest looked up from reference TRBV9 and TRBJ2-2, is DSGVTQTPKHLITATGQRVTLRCSPRSGDLSVYWYQQSLDQGLQFLIQYYNGEERAKGNILERFSAQQFPDLHSELNLSSLELGDSALYFCASSAPGPAGELFFGEGSRLTVL.

The CDR3 sequence: CASSYSATDSYGYTF. CDR3 nucleotide sequence: TGTGCCAGCAGTTATTCCGCGACAGACAGCTATGGCTACACCTTC. The genes are TRBV7-2 and TRBJ1-2, with D tentatively TRBD1 (5 bases). V lost 6 bases to trimming and J lost 4 bases, with 18 bases between them. The CDR3 length is 15 residues. CDR1 is SGHTA and CDR2 is FQGNSA in the germline V gene.

The chain carries TRBV18 and TRBJ1-1; TRBD1 aligns across 9 bases. The CDR3 contains 17 residues. In germline, CDR1 is KGHSH, CDR2 LQKENI. V gave up 6 bases and J gave up 1 base; unmatched junction bases: 12. CDR3 residues: CASSRPGTGFGNTEAFF. Written as DNA, the CDR3 is TGTGCCAGCTCCCGTCCCGGGACAGGGTTCGGGAACACTGAAGCTTTCTTT.

This sequence joins TRBV12-5 and TRBJ2-5; 7 nucleotides line up with TRBD2. The CDR3 contains 16 residues. CDR1 LGHNT and CDR2 FRNRAP come from the germline V gene. The ends lost 6 bases at V and 7 bases at J; junction bases unmatched: 17. DNA of the CDR3: TGTGCTAGTGGGCCTCAGACTAGCTCGGGCGGCGGGACCCAGTACTTC. Translating it yields CASGPQTSSGGGTQYF.

This rearrangement joins TRBV18 to TRBJ2-7, with unresolved D. V lost 2 bases, J lost 5 bases, and 16 bases lay in between. This CDR3 has 15 amino acids. CDR1 is KGHSH and CDR2 is LQKENI in the germline V gene. CDR3 region: CASSPTASAHNEQYF. The CDR3 coding sequence is TGTGCCAGCTCACCAACAGCCTCAGCCCATAACGAGCAGTACTTC.

The V call is TRBV10-2, the J call TRBJ2-5; tentatively, D is TRBD2 (6 bases). Trimming cost V 4 bases and J 4 bases, with 7 bases left between them. Germline loops: CDR1 WSHSY, CDR2 SAAADI. The CDR3 loop spans 12 amino acids. In DNA form, the CDR3 reads TGCGCCAGCAGTGCCGGGGGAGAGACCCAGTACTTC. This codes for CASSAGGETQYF.

The V call is TRBV18, the J call TRBJ2-7; the D gene is possibly TRBD2 (6 bases). The length of the CDR3 is 13 residues. The V gene lost 0 bases and the J gene lost 3 bases, with 6 bases spanning the gap. Germline CDR1 KGHSH, CDR2 LQKENI. CDR3 DNA sequence: TGTGCCAGCTCACCACCCGGGGGCTACGAGCAGTACTTC. Its translation: CASSPPGGYEQYF.